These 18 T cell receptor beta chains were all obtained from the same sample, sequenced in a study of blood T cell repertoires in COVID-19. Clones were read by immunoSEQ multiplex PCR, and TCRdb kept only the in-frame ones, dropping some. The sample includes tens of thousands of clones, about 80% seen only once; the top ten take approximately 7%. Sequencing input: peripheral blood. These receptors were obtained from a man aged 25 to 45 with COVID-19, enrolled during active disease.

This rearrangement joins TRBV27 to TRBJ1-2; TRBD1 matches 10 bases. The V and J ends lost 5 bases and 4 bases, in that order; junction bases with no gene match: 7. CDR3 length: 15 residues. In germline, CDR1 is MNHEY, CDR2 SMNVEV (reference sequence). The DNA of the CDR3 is TGTGCCAGCAGTCCCGGGACAGGGGTAGGCTATGGCTACACCTTC. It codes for CASSPGTGVGYGYTF.

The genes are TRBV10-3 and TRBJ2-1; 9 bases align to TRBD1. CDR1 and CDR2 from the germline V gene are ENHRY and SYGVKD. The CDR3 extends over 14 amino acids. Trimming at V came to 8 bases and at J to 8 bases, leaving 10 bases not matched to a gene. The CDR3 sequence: CAIRPQGAGHEQFF. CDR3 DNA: TGTGCCATCCGACCACAGGGGGCAGGGCATGAGCAGTTCTTC.

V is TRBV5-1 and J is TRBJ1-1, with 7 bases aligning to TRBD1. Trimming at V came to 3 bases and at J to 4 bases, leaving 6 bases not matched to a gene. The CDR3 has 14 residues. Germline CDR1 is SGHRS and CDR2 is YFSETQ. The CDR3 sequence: CASSSTGRGTEAFF. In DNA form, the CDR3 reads TGCGCCAGCAGCTCGACAGGGCGAGGCACTGAAGCTTTCTTT.

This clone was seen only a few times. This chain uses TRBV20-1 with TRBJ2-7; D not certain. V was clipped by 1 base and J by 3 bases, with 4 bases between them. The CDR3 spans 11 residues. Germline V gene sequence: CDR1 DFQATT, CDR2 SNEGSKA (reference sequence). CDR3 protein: CSARAGYEQYF. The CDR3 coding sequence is TGCAGTGCTAGAGCCGGCTACGAGCAGTACTTC.

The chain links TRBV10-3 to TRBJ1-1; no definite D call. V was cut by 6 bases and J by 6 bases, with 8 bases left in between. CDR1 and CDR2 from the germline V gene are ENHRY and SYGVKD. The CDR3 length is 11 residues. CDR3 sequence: CAIRSRSEAFF. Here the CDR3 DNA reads TGTGCCATCAGGAGCAGGTCTGAAGCTTTCTTT.

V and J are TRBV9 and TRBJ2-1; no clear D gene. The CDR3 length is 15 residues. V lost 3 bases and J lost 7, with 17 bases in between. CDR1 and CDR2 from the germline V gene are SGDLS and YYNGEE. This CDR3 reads CASSALAAPWNEQFF. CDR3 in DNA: TGTGCCAGCAGCGCCCTGGCGGCCCCTTGGAATGAGCAGTTCTTC.

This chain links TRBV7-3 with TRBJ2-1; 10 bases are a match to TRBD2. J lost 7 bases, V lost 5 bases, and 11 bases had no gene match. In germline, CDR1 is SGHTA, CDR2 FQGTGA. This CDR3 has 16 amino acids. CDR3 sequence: CASSTQREGLRNEQFF. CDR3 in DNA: TGTGCCAGCAGCACTCAGCGGGAGGGCCTTAGGAATGAGCAGTTCTTC. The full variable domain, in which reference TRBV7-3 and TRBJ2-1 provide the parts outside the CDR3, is GAGVSQTPSNKVTEKGKYVELRCDPISGHTALYWYRQSLGQGPEFLIYFQGTGAADDSGLPNDRFFAVRPEGSVSTLKIQRTERGDSAVYLCASSTQREGLRNEQFFGPGTRLTVL.

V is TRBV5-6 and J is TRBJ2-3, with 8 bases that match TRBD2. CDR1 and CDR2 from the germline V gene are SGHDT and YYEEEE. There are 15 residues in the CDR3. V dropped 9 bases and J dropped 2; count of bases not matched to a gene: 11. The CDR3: CATSEAGAFTDTQYF. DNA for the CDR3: TGTGCCACCTCCGAAGCGGGAGCTTTCACAGATACGCAGTATTTT.

In nucleotides, the CDR3 is TGTGCCAGCAGTAGACCACAGGGGCGGTTCGCTGAAGCTTTCTTT. Its protein product is CASSRPQGRFAEAFF. V gene TRBV28 combines with J gene TRBJ1-1; 7 positions agree with TRBD1. Trimming took 5 bases from V and 6 from J; bases not matched to a gene: 12. Per germline, CDR1 MDHEN and CDR2 SYDVKM. CDR3 length: 15 residues.

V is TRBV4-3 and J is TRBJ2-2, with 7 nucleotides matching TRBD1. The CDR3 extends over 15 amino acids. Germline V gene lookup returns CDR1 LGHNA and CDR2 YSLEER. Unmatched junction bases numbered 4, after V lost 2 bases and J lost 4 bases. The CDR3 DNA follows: TGCGCCAGCAGCCAACAGGGGGTGGTCACCGGGGAGCTGTTTTTT. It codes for CASSQQGVVTGELFF.

Written as DNA, the CDR3 is TGTGCCAGCTCACCACAGCAATCTGAAGCTTTCTTT. It yields the protein CASSPQQSEAFF. The chain is built from TRBV18 and TRBJ1-1; D is unclear. This CDR3 contains 12 residues. The germline V gene has CDR1 KGHSH and CDR2 LQKENI. Between the trimmed V and J ends, which lost 1 base and 6 bases, there was a span of 6 bases.

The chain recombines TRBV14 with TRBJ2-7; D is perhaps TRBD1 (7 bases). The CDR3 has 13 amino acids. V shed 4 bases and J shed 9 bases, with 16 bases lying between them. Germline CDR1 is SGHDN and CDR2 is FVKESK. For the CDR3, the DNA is TGTGCCAGCAGCCGCGGGGACAGATTCGGGCAGTACTTC. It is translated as CASSRGDRFGQYF.

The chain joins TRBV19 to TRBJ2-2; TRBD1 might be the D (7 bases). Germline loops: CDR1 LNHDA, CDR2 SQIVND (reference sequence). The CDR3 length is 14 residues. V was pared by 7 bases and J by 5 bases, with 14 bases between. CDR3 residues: CASTLAGGTGELFF. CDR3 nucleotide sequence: TGTGCCAGTACTCTGGCAGGGGGGACCGGGGAGCTGTTTTTT.

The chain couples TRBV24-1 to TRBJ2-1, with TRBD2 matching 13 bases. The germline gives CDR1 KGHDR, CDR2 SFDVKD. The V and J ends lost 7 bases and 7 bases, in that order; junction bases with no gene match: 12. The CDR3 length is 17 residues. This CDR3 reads CATSQTTSGRSGNEQFF. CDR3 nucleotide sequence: TGTGCCACCAGCCAAACGACTAGCGGGAGGTCTGGAAATGAGCAGTTCTTC.

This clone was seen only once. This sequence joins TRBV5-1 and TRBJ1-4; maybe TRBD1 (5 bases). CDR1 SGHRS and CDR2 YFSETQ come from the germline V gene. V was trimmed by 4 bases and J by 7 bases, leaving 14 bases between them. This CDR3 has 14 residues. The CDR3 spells CASSVSGAGEKLFF. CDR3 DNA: TGCGCCAGCAGCGTTTCTGGGGCAGGTGAAAAACTGTTTTTT.

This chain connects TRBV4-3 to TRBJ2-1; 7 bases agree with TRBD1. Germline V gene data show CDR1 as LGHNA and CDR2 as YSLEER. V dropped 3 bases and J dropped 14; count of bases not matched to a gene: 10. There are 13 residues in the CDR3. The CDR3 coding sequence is TGCGCCAGCAGCCAGGTCGAAGGGGGCCAAGAGTTCTTC. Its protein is CASSQVEGGQEFF.

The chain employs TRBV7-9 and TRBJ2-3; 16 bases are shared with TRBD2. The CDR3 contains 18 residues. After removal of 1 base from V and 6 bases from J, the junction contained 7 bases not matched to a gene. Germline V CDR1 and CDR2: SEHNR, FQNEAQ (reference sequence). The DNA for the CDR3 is TGTGCCAGCAGCTTAGTGGGACTAGCGGGAGGGCCTGGTGATACGCAGTATTTT. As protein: CASSLVGLAGGPGDTQYF.

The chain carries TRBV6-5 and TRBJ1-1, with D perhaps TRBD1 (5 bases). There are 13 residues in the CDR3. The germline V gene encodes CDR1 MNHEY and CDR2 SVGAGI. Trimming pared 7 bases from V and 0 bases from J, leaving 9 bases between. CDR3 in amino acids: CASTGALNTEAFF. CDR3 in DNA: TGTGCCAGCACTGGGGCTCTGAACACTGAAGCTTTCTTT.